The T cell receptor beta chain described here comes from a study of CD8 T cell repertoires and HIV-1 epitope variants. Overall study context: Each of Twenty-five Gag and Nef epitope peptides stimulated a separate culture. General study results and limits: This assay reports beta chains of antigen-expanded cells, not T cell function. No clonotypes responded to the TAALDMSHF plasma variant; about five recognized KF9, one HW9.

The V gene end was trimmed by 4 bases and the J gene end by 0 bases; junction bases not matched to a gene: 11. The CDR3 covers 19 residues. Germline CDR1 and CDR2: SGHNT and YYREEE (reference sequence). On the immunoSEQ platform, TCR beta CDR3s were sequenced at survey depth. Assay used: immunoSEQ multiplex PCR; TCRdb lists only in-frame clones, some missing. This sample has some 87,000 clones; more than 65% occur once, and the top ten carry roughly 25%. Notes on this clone: Its antigen is as yet unknown.

V and J are TRBV5-4 and TRBJ2-3; the match to TRBD2 covers 13 bases. Specimen: uncultured baseline CD8+ T cells from peripheral blood mononuclear cells (PBMCs). The clonotype originates from a male donor with HIV. The CDR3 spells CASSPKLGTSGKSTDTQYF. CDR3 DNA sequence: TGTGCCAGCAGCCCAAAATTAGGGACTAGCGGGAAAAGCACAGATACGCAGTATTTT. Drawing the rest from reference TRBV5-4 and TRBJ2-3, the complete variable domain is ETGVTQSPTHLIKTRGQQVTLRCSSQSGHNTVSWYQQALGQGPQFIFQYYREEENGRGNFPPRFSGLQFPNYSSELNVNALELDDSALYLCASSPKLGTSGKSTDTQYFGPGTRLTVL.